Here is one TCR beta chain with its context. As yet, its antigen is unknown. One entry per CDR3 protein, called by TCRdb with MiXCR from the reads. This table has 830,000 or so distinct CDR3 sequences, over 25% appearing once. This record comes from a study of T cell repertoires in cytomegalovirus infection. This receptor was taken from a human donor in good health (CMV status not recorded). Some clones in this sample may be carry-over from other donors' samples. Sample: cultured CD8+ T cells from PBMCs, taken from culture after CMV antigen stimulation.

The CDR3 loop is CASRLPGLNTEAFF. The DNA of the CDR3 is TGTGCCAGCAGACTGCCGGGCCTGAACACTGAAGCTTTCTTT. This chain connects TRBV12-3 or TRBV12-4 to TRBJ1-1, with D unresolved. V lost 6 bases to trimming and J lost 0 bases, with 11 bases between them. The CDR3 extends over 14 amino acids.